The 13 T cell receptor beta chains listed next were all sequenced from one sample in a study of blood T cell repertoires in COVID-19. The repertoire was sequenced with immunoSEQ multiplex PCR; TCRdb's copy has only in-frame clones and lacks some. The table includes around 250,000 clones, around 90% detected once. The sequencing input was peripheral blood. The receptors derive from a woman between 70 and 85 years old with active or convalescent COVID-19.

The chain uses TRBV11-2 and TRBJ2-7; 10 positions match TRBD2. Unmatched junction bases numbered 10, after V lost 0 bases and J lost 5 bases. CDR3 length: 17 residues. Germline V gene sequence: CDR1 SGHAT, CDR2 FQNNGV. This chain's CDR3 is CASSLDVGGLASNEQYF. The DNA for the CDR3 is TGTGCCAGCAGCTTAGATGTAGGGGGACTAGCGAGCAACGAGCAGTACTTC.

This clone was seen a handful of times. The chain employs TRBV7-9 and TRBJ1-2, with 9 positions matching TRBD1. Per germline, CDR1 SEHNR and CDR2 FQNEAQ (reference sequence). This CDR3 contains 14 residues. V lost 2 bases, J lost 8 bases, and 6 bases stayed unmatched. This CDR3 is CASSLSQGAGGYTF. The CDR3 bases are TGTGCCAGCAGCTTATCACAGGGGGCAGGAGGCTACACCTTC. Looking up the rest from reference TRBV7-9 and TRBJ1-2 gives the full variable domain: DTGVSQNPRHKITKRGQNVTFRCDPISEHNRLYWYRQTLGQGPEFLTYFQNEAQLEKSRLLSDRFSAERPKGSFSTLEIQRTEQGDSAMYLCASSLSQGAGGYTFGSGTRLTVV.

This clone was seen only once. This chain connects TRBV27 to TRBJ2-5, with D maybe TRBD2 (5 bases). Germline lookup yields CDR1 MNHEY and CDR2 SMNVEV (reference sequence). This CDR3 comprises 15 residues. The V and J ends lost 4 bases and 2 bases respectively, with 14 bases between them. The CDR3 protein is CASSYGGRPQETQYF. The DNA for the CDR3 is TGTGCCAGCAGTTATGGAGGCAGACCACAAGAGACCCAGTACTTC.

The V call is TRBV14, the J call TRBJ2-7; TRBD1 is a possible D gene (5 bases). The CDR3 length is 13 residues. In germline, CDR1 is SGHDN, CDR2 FVKESK. With 6 bases removed from V and 6 bases from J, the gap between germline ends came to 15 bases. This CDR3 is CASSRQRMGEQYF. The CDR3 DNA is TGTGCCAGCAGTCGACAGAGGATGGGCGAGCAGTACTTC.

This clone was seen only once. The V and J genes are TRBV21-1 and TRBJ1-5. TRBV21-1 is a pseudogene locus. The CDR3 has 14 amino acids. DNA of the CDR3: TGTGCCAGCAGCAAAGGGAGAGGGTCTCAGCCCCAGCATTTT. This translates into CASSKGRGSQPQHF.

The J gene is TRBJ2-1, the V gene TRBV5-4, with D unresolved. The CDR3 consists of 13 residues. CDR1 SGHNT and CDR2 YYREEE come from the germline V gene (reference sequence). Trimming removed 4 bases at V and 6 bases at J, with 11 bases between. In nucleotides, the CDR3 is TGTGCCAGCAGCCGCGAGTATAGCAATGAGCAGTTCTTC. Its translation: CASSREYSNEQFF.

The genes are TRBV7-6 and TRBJ1-1; no firm D call. Trimming cost V 1 base and J 4 bases, with 16 bases left between them. Looked up from germline, CDR1 is SGHVS and CDR2 is FNYEAQ. CDR3 length: 16 residues. The DNA for the CDR3 is TGTGCCAGCAGCTTAGATAGTGGTCGGGGTGGCACTGAAGCTTTCTTT. Protein product: CASSLDSGRGGTEAFF.

This clone has only one observation. J is TRBJ1-4 and V is TRBV7-9, with D possibly TRBD1 on 6 matching bases. This CDR3 comprises 13 residues. Germline V gene data show CDR1 as SEHNR and CDR2 as FQNEAQ (reference sequence). V was shortened by 9 bases and J by 7 bases, with 15 bases between the two germline ends. The CDR3 here is CASLGAQSEKLFF. DNA of the CDR3: TGTGCCAGTTTGGGGGCGCAGTCTGAAAAACTGTTTTTT. Based on the CDR3 plus reference TRBV7-9 and TRBJ1-4, the full variable domain is DTGVSQNPRHKITKRGQNVTFRCDPISEHNRLYWYRQTLGQGPEFLTYFQNEAQLEKSRLLSDRFSAERPKGSFSTLEIQRTEQGDSAMYLCASLGAQSEKLFFGSGTQLSVL.

The genes are TRBV7-3 and TRBJ2-3, with TRBD2 matching 8 bases. The CDR3 sequence is 13 residues long. J gave up 6 bases and V 8 bases, and 7 bases lay outside the gene matches. In germline, CDR1 is SGHTA, CDR2 FQGTGA. The DNA for the CDR3 is TGTGCCAGCTCTGTAGCGGGGCCCGATACGCAGTATTTT. It codes for CASSVAGPDTQYF.

The V call is TRBV7-2, the J call TRBJ2-5; 14 nucleotides align to TRBD2. V shed 5 bases, J shed 7 bases, and the junction held 12 bases outside the gene matches. The CDR3 is 17 amino acids. Germline V gene data show CDR1 as SGHTA and CDR2 as FQGNSA. CDR3 loop: CASSPLPTSGGAGTQYF. For the CDR3, the DNA is TGTGCCAGCAGCCCTCTCCCGACTAGCGGGGGGGCTGGGACCCAGTACTTC.

The sample holds many counts of this clone. This chain connects TRBV7-2 to TRBJ2-1, with TRBD2 matching 9 bases. The V segment lost 10 bases and the J segment 6 bases; nucleotides outside the gene matches: 13. Per germline, CDR1 SGHTA and CDR2 FQGNSA. The CDR3 covers 15 residues. The chain's CDR3 is CATQRGGGAFNEQFF. The CDR3 nucleotides are TGTGCCACCCAAAGAGGCGGGGGGGCCTTCAATGAGCAGTTCTTC.

This clone is a singleton in its sample. This chain links TRBV28 with TRBJ1-5; D might be TRBD1 (6 bases). The CDR3 has 18 amino acids. V dropped 5 bases and J dropped 2 bases, with 22 bases sitting between them. CDR1 and CDR2 (germline): MDHEN, SYDVKM. In DNA form, the CDR3 reads TGTGCCAGCAGTCCACTACAACAGGGCGTGCGGGGCAATCAGCCCCAGCATTTT. Its protein is CASSPLQQGVRGNQPQHF.

The rearrangement links TRBV11-1 to TRBJ1-6; 9 bases map to TRBD1. V was pared by 5 bases and J by 10 bases, with 12 bases of the junction left unmatched. This CDR3 is 16 amino acids long. The germline V gene encodes CDR1 SGHAT and CDR2 FQDESV (reference sequence). The CDR3 DNA reads TGTGCCAGCAGCAGTTACGGGACAGGGCAAGGATCACCCCTCCACTTT. Protein sequence: CASSSYGTGQGSPLHF. Supplemented by reference TRBV11-1 and TRBJ1-6, the full variable domain reads EAEVAQSPRYKITEKSQAVAFWCDPISGHATLYWYRQILGQGPELLVQFQDESVVDDSQLPKDRFSAERLKGVDSTLKIQPAELGDSAMYLCASSSYGTGQGSPLHFGNGTRLTVT.